These T cell receptor beta chains were read from a single sample in a study of T cells in Graves' hyperthyroidism and ophthalmopathy. TCRdb redid the calling of the multiplex PCR reads with MiXCR, one entry per CDR3 protein. This table has hundreds of thousands of distinct CDR3 sequences, approximately 14% appearing once. Sequencing used blood. The receptors derive from a woman aged 30 to 39 with Graves' hyperthyroidism. CDR3s include the opening cysteine and the closing phenylalanine or tryptophan. Fields, in order: D gene, J gene, V gene, clone size, CDR3 protein, CDR3 DNA. The D gene is left open where the match is weak. Expanded clones get a size class; other rows say once, few or many, or leave the size out.

TRBD2,TRBJ2-7,TRBV7-4,.,CANVQQGTSGMSMRYEQYF,TGTGCCAACGTCCAACAGGGGACTAGCGGGATGTCCATGAGATACGAGCAGTACTTC
.,TRBJ2-7,TRBV10-1,.,CASRKARDPITYEQYF,TGCGCCAGCAGAAAGGCAAGGGACCCGATTACCTACGAGCAGTACTTC
TRBD1,TRBJ1-3,TRBV14,.,CASSHLDQAQGTGNTIYF,TGTGCCAGCAGCCACCTCGACCAGGCACAGGGGACTGGAAACACCATATATTTT
.,TRBJ1-4,TRBV27,many,CASSTLDRGGKLFF,TGTGCCAGTTCCACCCTGGACAGAGGCGGAAAACTGTTTTTT
.,TRBJ2-3,TRBV2,many,CATAGPARTQYF,TGTGCCACCGCGGGCCCGGCACGTACGCAGTATTTT
.,TRBJ2-5,TRBV9,many,CASSPRGGKMVETQYF,TGTGCCAGCAGCCCCAGAGGCGGGAAGATGGTGGAGACCCAGTACTTC
TRBD1,TRBJ1-3,TRBV11-2,few,CASSRGQAGDTIYF,TGTGCCAGCAGCCGTGGACAGGCTGGAGACACCATATATTTT
.,TRBJ2-2,TRBV7-9,few,CASSRPRITGELFF,TGTGCCAGCAGCCGACCGCGTATAACCGGGGAGCTGTTTTTT
TRBD2,TRBJ2-1,TRBV20-1,.,CSASWVESGMMNEQFF,TGCAGTGCTAGTTGGGTGGAGAGCGGGATGATGAATGAGCAGTTCTTC
.,TRBJ2-1,TRBV6-2/TRBV6-3,.,CASSMDANEQFF,TGTGCCAGCAGTATGGACGCGAATGAGCAGTTCTTC
.,TRBJ2-3,TRBV6-1,.,CASSYDSTDTQYF,TGTGCCAGCAGTTATGACTCCACAGATACGCAGTATTTT
.,TRBJ2-3,TRBV7-2,many,CASSWVYTDTQYF,TGTGCCAGCAGCTGGGTTTACACAGATACGCAGTATTTT
.,TRBJ2-7,TRBV11-2,many,CASSLAWGEQYF,TGTGCCAGCAGCTTAGCGTGGGGGGAGCAGTACTTC
.,TRBJ2-5,TRBV6-1,many,CASSDRGETQYF,TGTGCCAGCAGTGACCGGGGCGAGACCCAGTACTTC
.,TRBJ1-5,TRBV2,many,CASSVGGGDYQPQHF,TGTGCCAGCAGTGTCGGGGGGGGCGACTATCAGCCCCAGCATTTT
TRBD1,TRBJ2-7,TRBV28,many,CASSLTGDSGEQYF,TGTGCCAGCAGTTTGACAGGGGATTCTGGCGAGCAGTACTTC
TRBD1,TRBJ1-1,TRBV5-1,few,CASSPGGYAFF,TGCGCCAGCAGCCCAGGGGGTTATGCTTTCTTT
.,TRBJ2-7,TRBV7-2,.,CASSLGPASYEQYF,TGTGCCAGCAGCTTAGGGCCGGCGTCCTACGAGCAGTACTTC
.,TRBJ1-1,TRBV28,many,CASSLAAYEAFF,TGTGCCAGCAGTTTAGCGGCCTATGAAGCTTTCTTT
TRBD1,TRBJ2-1,TRBV24-1,many,CATSDHRDRSGDEQFF,TGTGCCACCAGTGACCACCGGGACAGGTCAGGAGATGAGCAGTTCTTC
.,TRBJ2-2,TRBV13,few,CASSFLGVRGNTGELFF,TGTGCCAGCAGCTTTCTTGGGGTCAGGGGGAACACCGGGGAGCTGTTTTTT
.,TRBJ2-7,TRBV5-1,few,CASSLEVGRAYEQYF,TGCGCCAGCAGCTTGGAGGTCGGCAGAGCCTACGAGCAGTACTTC
TRBD2,TRBJ2-1,TRBV10-1,many,CASSEETSGYNEQFF,TGCGCCAGCAGTGAGGAGACTAGCGGGTACAATGAGCAGTTCTTC
TRBD1,TRBJ1-6,TRBV20-1,few,CSARDPDRVNSPLHF,TGCAGTGCTAGAGACCCGGACAGGGTCAATTCACCCCTCCACTTT
.,TRBJ2-7,TRBV3-1,few,CASSQGWTVNEQYF,TGTGCCAGCAGCCAAGGGTGGACAGTCAACGAGCAGTACTTC
TRBD2,TRBJ2-3,TRBV12-3/TRBV12-4,few,CASRTTGTSGRWGNTDTQYF,TGTGCCAGCAGAACTACCGGGACTAGCGGGAGGTGGGGCAACACAGATACGCAGTATTTT
.,TRBJ1-1,TRBV19,.,CASNTWGENTEAFF,TGTGCCAGTAACACTTGGGGGGAGAACACTGAAGCTTTCTTT